The source of this T cell receptor beta chain is a study of cytomegalovirus exposure and HLA in healthy donors. About this clone: Its antigen is undetermined.

General study results and limits: The study put 150 to 200 TCR beta chains on its list as cytomegalovirus-associated.

Libraries were prepared by immunoSEQ multiplex PCR; TCRdb keeps only in-frame clonotypes and omits some of them. The data hold 140,000 to 150,000 clones, with 85% to 95% observed a single time. The TCR was taken from a young man in good health and CMV-seropositive. Sequencing was performed on PBMCs.

The CDR3 reads CASSWGGEGYGYTF. The CDR3 DNA is TGTGCCAGCAGCTGGGGAGGTGAGGGCTATGGCTACACCTTC. The V call is TRBV11-2, the J call TRBJ1-2; no clear D gene. Trimming shortened V by 4 bases and J by 4 bases, and 13 bases separated the two germline ends. The germline V gene has CDR1 SGHAT and CDR2 FQNNGV. The CDR3 runs 14 residues.